The 22 T cell receptor beta chains listed next were all sequenced from one sample in a study of T cell repertoires in cytomegalovirus infection. TCRdb processed the reads anew with MiXCR; each CDR3 protein has one entry. The sample shows around 530,000 distinct CDR3 sequences, more than 25% of them seen only once. Specimen: PBMCs. The receptors derive from a human donor in good health (CMV status not recorded). Some clones in this sample may be carry-over from other donors' samples.

Details on this clonotype: The CDR3 ends on some other residue instead of the conserved phenylalanine or tryptophan, so this is likely a read error. In DNA, the CDR3 is TGTGCCAGCAAAATAGCGGGGGGGGCCTCCTACGAGCAGTACTAC. Translating gives CASKIAGGASYEQYY. This sequence joins TRBV2 and TRBJ2-7, with 11 bases matching TRBD2. The V gene's germline CDR1 is SNHLY and CDR2 FYNNEI. With V trimmed by 7 bases and J by 0 bases, 5 bases remained unmatched. This CDR3 contains 15 residues.

The chain carries TRBV7-9 and TRBJ2-1; 13 bases line up with TRBD2. The V gene's germline CDR1 is SEHNR and CDR2 FQNEAQ (reference sequence). This CDR3 is built from 15 residues. Losses at the gene ends were 3 bases for V and 9 bases for J; bases not matched to a gene: 5. The CDR3, as DNA: TGTGCCAGCAGCTTCGGGACTAGCGGGAATCTTGAGCAGTTCTTC. It encodes CASSFGTSGNLEQFF.

The V call is TRBV6-5, the J call TRBJ2-5, with D perhaps matching TRBD2 (6 bases). The germline V gene encodes CDR1 MNHEY and CDR2 SVGAGI. Trimming took 5 bases from V and 5 from J, leaving 15 bases between them. This CDR3 is 14 amino acids long. The CDR3 region has the DNA TGTGCCAGCAGTCACCAAAGGGCGGGGGAGACCCAGTACTTC. Translation gives CASSHQRAGETQYF.

This clonotype was counted between two and nine times. The chain uses TRBV7-6 and TRBJ2-2, with D perhaps assigned TRBD1 or TRBD2 (5 bases each). Germline lookup yields CDR1 SGHVS and CDR2 FNYEAQ. The CDR3 runs to 12 residues. V lost 6 bases, J lost 6 bases, and 8 bases lay in between. The CDR3 bases are TGTGCCAGCAGACAGGAGGCCGGGGAGCTGTTTTTT. This codes for CASRQEAGELFF.

The J gene is TRBJ2-7, the V gene TRBV10-3, with D possibly TRBD2 on 7 matching bases. This CDR3 has 14 amino acids. The germline V gene has CDR1 ENHRY and CDR2 SYGVKD. Trimming took off 9 bases at V and 0 bases at J, with 15 bases between the two ends. CDR3 nucleotide sequence: TGTGCCATACAAGGGGGAGGGAACTCCTACGAGCAGTACTTC. Translated: CAIQGGGNSYEQYF.

In its sample, this clonotype was seen a few times. Here the CDR3 DNA reads TGTGCCAGCAGCTTATCGAAGCTCACCGGGGAGCTGTTTTTT. Its protein is CASSLSKLTGELFF. This chain connects TRBV7-2 to TRBJ2-2, with unresolved D. This CDR3 has 14 residues. In germline, CDR1 is SGHTA, CDR2 FQGNSA. The V end was cut by 2 bases, the J end by 4 bases, with 8 bases between. Looking up the rest from reference TRBV7-2 and TRBJ2-2 gives the full variable domain: GAGVSQSPSNKVTEKGKDVELRCDPISGHTALYWYRQSLGQGLEFLIYFQGNSAPDKSGLPSDRFSAERTGGSVSTLTIQRTQQEDSAVYLCASSLSKLTGELFFGEGSRLTVL.

J is TRBJ1-1 and V is TRBV19; D unresolved. The CDR3 covers 14 residues. The V end lost 5 bases, the J end lost 8 bases, and 18 bases lay between the germline ends. The V gene's germline CDR1 is LNHDA and CDR2 SQIVND (reference sequence). In DNA form, the CDR3 reads TGTGCCAGTAGTGAGAGCAGAAAATTGGCCGAAGCTTTCTTT. The encoded protein is CASSESRKLAEAFF.

The J gene is TRBJ1-2, the V gene TRBV24-1; D is uncertain. The germline CDR1 and CDR2 sequences are KGHDR and SFDVKD. The CDR3 totals 15 residues. The V gene lost 3 bases and the J gene lost 3 bases, with 13 bases spanning the gap. CDR3 amino acids: CATSDPSRGYYGYTF. CDR3 coding DNA: TGTGCCACCAGTGATCCATCACGGGGATACTATGGCTACACCTTC.

This sequence joins TRBV19 and TRBJ1-4; the D gene is possibly TRBD1 (5 bases). Germline V lookup: CDR1 LNHDA, CDR2 SQIVND (reference sequence). The CDR3 runs 12 residues. V gave up 5 bases and J gave up 8 bases, with 9 bases separating them. The CDR3 is CASSDRGEKLFF. In DNA form, the CDR3 reads TGTGCCAGTAGTGACCGGGGCGAAAAACTGTTTTTT. Looking up the rest from reference TRBV19 and TRBJ1-4 gives the full variable domain: DGGITQSPKYLFRKEGQNVTLSCEQNLNHDAMYWYRQDPGQGLRLIYYSQIVNDFQKGDIAEGYSVSREKKESFPLTVTSAQKNPTAFYLCASSDRGEKLFFGSGTQLSVL.

V is TRBV18 and J is TRBJ2-1, with D possibly being TRBD2 (6 bases). The CDR3 covers 15 residues. V lost 4 bases and J 10 bases, leaving 20 bases between the germline ends. Germline-derived CDR1 and CDR2 are KGHSH and LQKENI. The CDR3 nucleotides read TGTGCCAGCTCACGGCTTGACGGGACTCACAGGGAGCAGTTCTTC. Protein: CASSRLDGTHREQFF.

The chain employs TRBV12-3 or TRBV12-4 and TRBJ2-5; no reliable D call. V gave up 2 bases and J gave up 5 bases, with 15 bases separating them. This CDR3 is built from 15 residues. CDR3 region: CASSLLSAPMETQYF. In DNA form, the CDR3 reads TGTGCCAGCAGTTTACTCTCCGCACCCATGGAGACCCAGTACTTC.

V gene TRBV20-1 combines with J gene TRBJ2-3; D gene unclear. The CDR3 extends over 10 amino acids. V lost 5 bases and J lost 6, with 6 bases in between. Germline values: CDR1 DFQATT, CDR2 SNEGSKA (reference sequence). The CDR3 loop is CSAPMDTQYF. CDR3 nucleotides: TGCAGTGCTCCAATGGATACGCAGTATTTT.

In its sample, this clonotype was seen a few times. The rearrangement joins TRBV28 to TRBJ2-1, with D maybe TRBD2 (6 bases). The CDR3 length is 16 residues. Germline CDR1 reads MDHEN; CDR2 reads SYDVKM. Trimming left V 6 bases short and J 0 bases short, with 15 bases between. The CDR3 nucleotides read TGTGCCAGCAGAAGTAGCGGATTCAGCTCCTACAATGAGCAGTTCTTC. The encoded protein is CASRSSGFSSYNEQFF.

The sample holds one count of this clonotype. This chain uses TRBV4-1 with TRBJ2-5; D remains unclear. Trimming removed 1 base at V and 4 bases at J, with 13 bases between. The CDR3 length is 15 residues. Germline values: CDR1 MGHRA, CDR2 YSYEKL. This CDR3 reads CASSQGVLVGETQYF. As DNA, the CDR3 is TGCGCCAGCAGCCAAGGAGTTCTAGTGGGAGAGACCCAGTACTTC.

V is TRBV27 and J is TRBJ2-3, with 11 bases fitting TRBD2. There are 17 residues in the CDR3. Germline V gene data show CDR1 as MNHEY and CDR2 as SMNVEV (reference sequence). With 2 bases clipped from V and 3 bases from J, the junction kept 7 bases outside the gene matches. In nucleotides, the CDR3 is TGTGCCAGCAGTTTAATCCCTACTAGCGGGAGAACAGATACGCAGTATTTT. It translates to CASSLIPTSGRTDTQYF.

The rearrangement uses TRBV19 and TRBJ1-5, with D unclear. The CDR3 covers 14 residues. Per the germline V gene, CDR1 is LNHDA and CDR2 is SQIVND (reference sequence). The CDR3 reads CGVQSPYSNQPQHF. CDR3 nucleotide sequence: TGTGGGGTACAGTCCCCCTATAGCAATCAGCCCCAGCATTTT.

This clonotype has a count of ten or more. The chain recombines TRBV6-2 or TRBV6-3 with TRBJ2-1; the match to TRBD1 covers 7 bases. CDR1 is MNHEY and CDR2 is SVGEGT in the germline V gene. Trimming took 5 bases from V and 1 from J; bases not matched to a gene: 8. CDR3 length: 16 amino acids. For the CDR3, the DNA is TGTGCCAGCAGTCAAAACCCAGGGGGATCCTACAATGAGCAGTTCTTC. Residues: CASSQNPGGSYNEQFF.

V is TRBV20-1 and J is TRBJ2-3, with 9 bases lining up with TRBD1. CDR3 length: 16 residues. Germline V gene data show CDR1 as DFQATT and CDR2 as SNEGSKA (reference sequence). With 2 bases clipped from V and 2 bases from J, the junction kept 8 bases outside the gene matches. CDR3 DNA sequence: TGCAGTGCTAGATCTCCGGGACAGGGACCCACAGATACGCAGTATTTT. Translating gives CSARSPGQGPTDTQYF.

The V call is TRBV7-2, the J call TRBJ2-2; TRBD1 matches at 9 bases. The CDR3 runs 14 residues. Germline loops: CDR1 SGHTA, CDR2 FQGNSA. J lost 6 bases, V lost 5 bases, and 4 bases had no gene match. CDR3: CASSLTGGPGELFF. Here the CDR3 DNA reads TGTGCCAGCAGCCTCACAGGGGGCCCCGGGGAGCTGTTTTTT.

This clonotype was seen a few times. CDR3 in amino acids: CSARDQTGVGELFF. CDR3 sequence (DNA): TGCAGTGCTAGAGATCAGACGGGGGTCGGGGAGCTGTTTTTT. The chain is built from TRBV20-1 and TRBJ2-2, with D perhaps matching TRBD2 (6 bases). The V gene lost 0 bases and the J gene lost 7 bases, with 12 bases spanning the gap. Germline V lookup: CDR1 DFQATT, CDR2 SNEGSKA (reference sequence). This CDR3 spans 14 amino acids.

V and J are TRBV11-3 and TRBJ2-7; D not certain. Germline V gene sequence: CDR1 SGHNT, CDR2 YENEEA. CDR3 length: 14 amino acids. Trimming stripped 5 bases from V and 1 base from J, with 12 bases between. The CDR3 loop is CASSPHGPSYEQYV. The DNA of the CDR3 is TGTGCCAGCAGCCCCCACGGGCCTTCCTACGAGCAGTACGTC.

This clonotype came up many times. The chain employs TRBV7-2 and TRBJ2-6, with D perhaps being TRBD1 or TRBD2 (5 bases each). The germline V gene encodes CDR1 SGHTA and CDR2 FQGNSA. This CDR3 has 22 residues. V was shortened by 5 bases and J by 1 base, with 30 bases between the two germline ends. CDR3 residues: CASSRLPPEGRWQISGANVLTF. CDR3 DNA: TGTGCCAGCAGCAGACTACCTCCAGAGGGACGATGGCAAATTTCTGGGGCCAACGTCCTGACTTTC.